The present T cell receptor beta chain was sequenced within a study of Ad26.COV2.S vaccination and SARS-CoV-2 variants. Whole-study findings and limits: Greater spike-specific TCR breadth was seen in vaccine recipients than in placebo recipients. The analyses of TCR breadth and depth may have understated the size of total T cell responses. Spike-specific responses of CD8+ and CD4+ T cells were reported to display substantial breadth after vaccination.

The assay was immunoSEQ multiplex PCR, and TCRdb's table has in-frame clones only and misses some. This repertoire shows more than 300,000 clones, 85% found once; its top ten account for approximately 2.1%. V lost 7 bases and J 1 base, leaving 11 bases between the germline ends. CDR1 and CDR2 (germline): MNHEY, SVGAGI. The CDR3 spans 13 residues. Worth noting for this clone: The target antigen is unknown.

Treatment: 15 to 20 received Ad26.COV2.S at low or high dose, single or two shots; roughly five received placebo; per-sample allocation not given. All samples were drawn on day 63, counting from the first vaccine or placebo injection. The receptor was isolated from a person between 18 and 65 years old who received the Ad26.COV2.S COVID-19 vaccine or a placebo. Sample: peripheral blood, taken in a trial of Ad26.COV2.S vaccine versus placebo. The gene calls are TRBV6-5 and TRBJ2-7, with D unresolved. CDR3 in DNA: TGTGCCAGCACTACCTCCCGTTCCTACGAGCAGTACTTC. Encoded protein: CASTTSRSYEQYF.